The 28 T cell receptor beta chains below come from one sample, sequenced in a study of blood T cell repertoires in COVID-19. Only in-frame clones appear in the TCRdb table, and some are missing; sequencing was by immunoSEQ multiplex PCR. This sample has some 200,000 clones, with less than 95% found just once. Sequences were obtained from peripheral blood. All receptors come from a man under 40 with COVID-19, enrolled during active disease.

For this clone: Other DNA sequences in the sample encode the same CDR3. This chain uses TRBV5-1 with TRBJ2-3; D uncertain. The CDR3 extends over 14 amino acids. CDR1 and CDR2 from the germline V gene are SGHRS and YFSETQ. The V gene lost 0 bases and the J gene lost 2 bases, with 7 bases spanning the gap. The CDR3 nucleotides are TGCGCCAGCAGCTTGGCAGGAAACACAGATACGCAGTATTTT. This translates into CASSLAGNTDTQYF.

This sequence joins TRBV4-2 and TRBJ2-7; 7 positions agree with TRBD2. Losses at the gene ends were 0 bases for V and 2 bases for J; bases not matched to a gene: 4. The germline CDR1 and CDR2 sequences are LGHNA and YNFKEQ. The CDR3 has 15 amino acids. CDR3 sequence reads: CASSQEWTRAYEQYF. The CDR3 nucleotides are TGTGCCAGCAGCCAAGAGTGGACTAGGGCCTACGAGCAGTACTTC.

The chain is built from TRBV11-2 and TRBJ1-1; D is undetermined. V was clipped by 0 bases and J by 3 bases, with 5 bases between them. Germline-derived CDR1 and CDR2 are SGHAT and FQNNGV. There are 13 residues in the CDR3. CDR3 bases: TGTGCCAGCAGCTTAGATCCCTACACTGAAGCTTTCTTT. It codes for CASSLDPYTEAFF.

J is TRBJ1-2 and V is TRBV5-4; 7 bases match TRBD1. Per germline, CDR1 SGHNT and CDR2 YYREEE (reference sequence). CDR3 length: 13 amino acids. V shed 5 bases and J 4 bases; nucleotides not matched to a gene: 5. The CDR3, as DNA: TGTGCCAGCAGACGGGACAGTATCTATGGCTACACCTTC. Protein product: CASRRDSIYGYTF.

This chain uses TRBV4-1 with TRBJ1-3; D unclear. Germline V CDR1 and CDR2: MGHRA, YSYEKL. The CDR3 is 16 residues long. Trimming took off 0 bases at V and 6 bases at J, with 15 bases between the two ends. In DNA form, the CDR3 reads TGCGCCAGCAGCCAAGAGGTTCCAGGTATTGCAAACACCATATATTTT. Its protein is CASSQEVPGIANTIYF.

The chain couples TRBV12-3 or TRBV12-4 to TRBJ1-3; weak D call: TRBD1 (5 bases). The CDR3 is 13 amino acids. V dropped 8 bases and J dropped 2 bases, with 10 bases sitting between them. CDR3 loop: CASAPGPGNTIYF. CDR3 sequence (DNA): TGTGCCAGCGCCCCAGGGCCTGGAAACACCATATATTTT.

The V gene is TRBV6-1, the J gene TRBJ1-4; 9 bases fit TRBD1. V shed 4 bases, J shed 5 bases, and the junction held 11 bases outside the gene matches. The CDR3 contains 17 residues. Germline lookup yields CDR1 MNHNS and CDR2 SASEGT. The CDR3: CASSGSRLGTGNEKLFF. In nucleotides, the CDR3 is TGTGCCAGCAGTGGAAGTCGTTTAGGGACAGGGAATGAAAAACTGTTTTTT.

The chain has TRBV5-1 and TRBJ2-7; 9 bases match TRBD1. This CDR3 is built from 15 residues. The trim removed 3 bases at V and 3 bases at J, leaving 7 bases unmatched. The germline V gene has CDR1 SGHRS and CDR2 YFSETQ. DNA for the CDR3: TGCGCCAGCAGCTACGCTCCGGGACAGGGCTACGAGCAGTACTTC. It encodes CASSYAPGQGYEQYF.

The rearrangement uses TRBV7-2 and TRBJ2-7, with 13 bases that match TRBD2. Germline V gives CDR1 SGHTA, CDR2 FQGNSA. This CDR3 is built from 18 residues. The V gene end was trimmed by 1 base and the J gene end by 2 bases; junction bases not matched to a gene: 8. CDR3 DNA sequence: TGTGCCAGCAGCTTAGTGGGCACTAGCGGGGGGGCCCCCTACGAGCAGTACTTC. Protein: CASSLVGTSGGAPYEQYF.

This rearrangement joins TRBV12-3 or TRBV12-4 to TRBJ2-7; D ambiguous. V was pared by 6 bases and J by 2 bases, with 5 bases between. This CDR3 has 11 amino acids. CDR3 DNA: TGTGCCAGCAGAGCGACCTACGAGCAGTACTTC. It translates to CASRATYEQYF.

This rearrangement joins TRBV5-1 to TRBJ1-4; 9 bases align to TRBD1. The V segment lost 5 bases and the J segment 12 bases; nucleotides outside the gene matches: 14. This CDR3 has 15 residues. Germline CDR1 reads SGHRS; CDR2 reads YFSETQ. CDR3 DNA: TGCGCCAGCAGGGAAAGAGGGACAGGGACCCAGGAACTGTTTTTT. As protein: CASRERGTGTQELFF.

The chain recombines TRBV5-1 with TRBJ2-1; 12 bases line up with TRBD2. Germline lookup yields CDR1 SGHRS and CDR2 YFSETQ. This CDR3 has 16 amino acids. J gave up 4 bases and V 4 bases, and 6 bases lay outside the gene matches. The CDR3: CASSQGLAGGYNEQFF. The CDR3 coding sequence is TGCGCCAGCAGCCAGGGGCTAGCGGGGGGGTACAATGAGCAGTTCTTC.

The rearrangement joins TRBV3-1 (or the pseudogene TRBV3-2) to TRBJ2-5; the D gene is possibly TRBD1 (5 bases). Germline CDR1 reads LGHDT; CDR2 reads YNNKEL (reference sequence). This CDR3 is 14 amino acids long. The germline V and J ends were trimmed by 4 bases and 1 base, with 10 bases remaining between them. The CDR3 here is CASSRRQFQETQYF. CDR3 in DNA: TGTGCCAGCAGCCGGAGACAGTTCCAAGAGACCCAGTACTTC.

The chain joins TRBV7-2 to TRBJ2-5; D possibly corresponds to TRBD2 (6 bases). The CDR3 has 14 amino acids. Per germline, CDR1 SGHTA and CDR2 FQGNSA. Trimming removed 4 bases from V and 5 bases from J, with 14 bases in between. The CDR3, as DNA: TGTGCCAGCAGCTGGACGGGGGTCGAGGAGACCCAGTACTTC. Encoded protein: CASSWTGVEETQYF.

This clone appeared once. The chain combines TRBV7-9 with TRBJ1-1; D unclear. V lost 5 bases and J 2 bases, leaving 21 bases between the germline ends. The CDR3 covers 17 residues. Germline values: CDR1 SEHNR, CDR2 FQNEAQ (reference sequence). The CDR3 loop reads CASSPIETTAANTEAFF. The DNA of the CDR3 is TGTGCCAGCAGCCCTATAGAGACGACGGCGGCAAACACTGAAGCTTTCTTT. The variable domain in full, completed from reference TRBV7-9 and TRBJ1-1, reads DTGVSQNPRHKITKRGQNVTFRCDPISEHNRLYWYRQTLGQGPEFLTYFQNEAQLEKSRLLSDRFSAERPKGSFSTLEIQRTEQGDSAMYLCASSPIETTAANTEAFFGQGTRLTVV.

The J gene is TRBJ2-3, the V gene TRBV4-1, with D possibly TRBD1 on 5 matching bases. Germline V gives CDR1 MGHRA, CDR2 YSYEKL. Trimming shortened V by 2 bases and J by 1 base, and 10 bases separated the two germline ends. The CDR3 loop spans 15 amino acids. The CDR3 nucleotides are TGCGCCAGCAGCCAACTGGACACACGCACAGATACGCAGTATTTT. Protein: CASSQLDTRTDTQYF.

The chain uses TRBV4-1 and TRBJ2-7; 10 positions match TRBD2. CDR3 length equals 15 residues. Trimming removed 3 bases from V and 3 bases from J; junction bases left unmatched: 5. Germline-derived CDR1 and CDR2 are MGHRA and YSYEKL. Here the CDR3 DNA reads TGCGCCAGCAGCCAGTCTAGCGGGGGCCACTACGAGCAGTACTTC. It specifies CASSQSSGGHYEQYF.

The V gene is TRBV12-5, the J gene TRBJ1-1; D may be TRBD1 (5 bases). The germline CDR1 and CDR2 sequences are LGHNT and FRNRAP. The CDR3 consists of 15 residues. Trimming cost V 3 bases and J 3 bases, with 14 bases left between them. CDR3 DNA: TGTGCTAGTGGTTTATGGGGCAGGGACTACACTGAAGCTTTCTTT. Its protein is CASGLWGRDYTEAFF.

The gene calls are TRBV9 and TRBJ1-2; D remains ambiguous. The germline gives CDR1 SGDLS, CDR2 YYNGEE. The CDR3 totals 17 residues. The germline V and J ends were trimmed by 0 bases and 0 bases, with 15 bases remaining between them. CDR3: CASSVGGRTLANYGYTF. In nucleotides, the CDR3 is TGTGCCAGCAGCGTAGGGGGTCGGACTCTAGCTAACTATGGCTACACCTTC.

The count of this clone is one. The V call is TRBV19, the J call TRBJ2-3; no definite D call. The CDR3 is made up of 13 amino acids. Germline V gives CDR1 LNHDA, CDR2 SQIVND (reference sequence). Trimming removed 5 bases from V and 6 bases from J, with 12 bases in between. CDR3 sequence: CASSVSARDTQYF. DNA for the CDR3: TGTGCCAGTAGTGTTTCAGCTAGGGATACGCAGTATTTT.

The chain has TRBV19 and TRBJ2-7; a possible D gene is TRBD1 (5 bases). The CDR3 consists of 14 residues. The V gene's germline CDR1 is LNHDA and CDR2 SQIVND (reference sequence). Trimming removed 9 bases from V and 4 bases from J, with 19 bases in between. The CDR3 here is CASSHRTLMYEQYF. DNA of the CDR3: TGTGCCAGCAGCCACAGGACCCTAATGTACGAGCAGTACTTC.

V usage is TRBV2 and J usage is TRBJ1-1; no clear D gene. Germline V gene lookup returns CDR1 SNHLY and CDR2 FYNNEI. The germline V and J ends were trimmed by 3 bases and 4 bases, with 9 bases remaining between them. The CDR3 extends over 13 amino acids. The CDR3 region is CASSETESTEAFF. The CDR3 DNA is TGTGCCAGCAGTGAGACGGAGAGCACTGAAGCTTTCTTT.

J is TRBJ2-5 and V is TRBV5-1, with no clear D. Germline-derived CDR1 and CDR2 are SGHRS and YFSETQ. This CDR3 comprises 17 residues. Trimming removed 0 bases from V and 2 bases from J, with 17 bases in between. CDR3 region: CASSLEFLGRQQETQYF. The CDR3 region has the DNA TGCGCCAGCAGCTTGGAGTTTTTGGGCAGACAACAAGAGACCCAGTACTTC.

CDR3: CASSSRLAGMGEQYF. The CDR3 nucleotides read TGTGCCAGCAGCTCCCGACTAGCGGGGATGGGGGAGCAGTACTTC. This chain joins TRBV7-6 and TRBJ2-7; 11 bases fit TRBD2. The CDR3 consists of 15 residues. The germline CDR1 and CDR2 sequences are SGHVS and FNYEAQ. Trimming removed 4 bases from V and 7 bases from J; junction bases left unmatched: 9.

V and J are TRBV15 and TRBJ2-2; D is possibly TRBD1 (5 bases). This CDR3 spans 14 amino acids. V lost 11 bases, J lost 1 base, and 14 bases lay in between. From germline, CDR1 is LNHNV and CDR2 YYDKDF (reference sequence). The CDR3 DNA reads TGTGCCGCCTCCATAGGGGTGAACACCGGGGAGCTGTTTTTT. Protein product: CAASIGVNTGELFF.

This clone has just one count. The chain carries TRBV12-3 or TRBV12-4 and TRBJ2-7, with TRBD1 identical over 8 bases. Trimming removed 5 bases from V and 6 bases from J; junction bases left unmatched: 6. CDR3 size: 13 residues. CDR3 sequence reads: CASSKRTGREQYF. In DNA, the CDR3 is TGTGCCAGCAGTAAACGGACAGGGCGCGAGCAGTACTTC.

This chain connects TRBV4-2 to TRBJ2-3, with TRBD1 matching 7 bases. The junction had 10 bases not matched to a gene; V was cut back by 0 bases and J by 4 bases. CDR3 length: 17 residues. Germline loops: CDR1 LGHNA, CDR2 YNFKEQ. The CDR3 protein is CASSQEPQQGFADTQYF. The CDR3 nucleotides are TGTGCCAGCAGCCAAGAACCTCAACAGGGGTTCGCAGATACGCAGTATTTT.

J is TRBJ2-7 and V is TRBV4-2; D is possibly TRBD1 (6 bases). Germline assignment: CDR1 LGHNA and CDR2 YNFKEQ. V dropped 0 bases and J dropped 3 bases, with 12 bases sitting between them. This CDR3 region has 15 residues. CDR3 residues: CASSQDSGRGYEQYF. The CDR3 nucleotides read TGTGCCAGCAGCCAAGATAGTGGCAGGGGCTACGAGCAGTACTTC.